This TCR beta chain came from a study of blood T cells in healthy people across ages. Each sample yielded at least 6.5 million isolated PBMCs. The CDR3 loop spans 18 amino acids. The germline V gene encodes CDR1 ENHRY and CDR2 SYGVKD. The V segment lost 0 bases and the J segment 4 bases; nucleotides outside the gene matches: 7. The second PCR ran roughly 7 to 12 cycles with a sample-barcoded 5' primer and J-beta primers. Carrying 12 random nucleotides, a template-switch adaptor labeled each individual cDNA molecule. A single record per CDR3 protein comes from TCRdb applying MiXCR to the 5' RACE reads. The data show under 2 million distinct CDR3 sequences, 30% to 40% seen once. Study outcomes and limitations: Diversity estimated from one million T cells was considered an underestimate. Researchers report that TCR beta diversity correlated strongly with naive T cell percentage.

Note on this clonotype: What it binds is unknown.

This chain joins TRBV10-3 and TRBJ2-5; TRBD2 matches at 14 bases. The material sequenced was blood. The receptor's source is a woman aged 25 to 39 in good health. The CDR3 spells CAISESGTSGGRRETQYF. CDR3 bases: TGTGCCATCAGTGAGTCTGGGACTAGCGGGGGTCGTAGAGAGACCCAGTACTTC.